One and the same sample provided the 27 T cell receptor beta chains below, sequenced in a study of CD8 T cells in Susac syndrome. With random hexamers, reverse transcription was performed on about 0.5 to 1 ug of RNA. TCRdb recomputed calls from the immunoSEQ multiplex PCR reads with MiXCR, one row per CDR3 protein. The sample consists of around 45,000 distinct CDR3 sequences, 93% of them appearing once. The sample taken for sequencing was CD8+ T cells from PBMCs. The receptors come from a human donor in good health.

The J gene is TRBJ1-1, the V gene TRBV27; TRBD1 is a possible D gene (5 bases). V lost 4 bases to trimming and J lost 4 bases, with 7 bases between them. The CDR3 spans 12 residues. Germline CDR1 is MNHEY and CDR2 is SMNVEV (reference sequence). CDR3 nucleotide sequence: TGTGCCAGCAGTTCGAGGGGCACTGAAGCTTTCTTT. This translates into CASSSRGTEAFF.

The rearrangement links TRBV6-6 to TRBJ1-4; weak D call: TRBD1 (5 bases). In germline, CDR1 is MNHNY, CDR2 SVGAGI (reference sequence). The CDR3 is 15 amino acids. Trimming stripped 3 bases from V and 5 bases from J, with 13 bases between. The CDR3 here is CASSYTGHLNEKLFF. In DNA form, the CDR3 reads TGTGCCAGCAGTTATACAGGACATTTAAATGAAAAACTGTTTTTT.

J is TRBJ2-1 and V is TRBV20-1; D is ambiguous. V was clipped by 6 bases and J by 0 bases, with 15 bases between them. From germline, CDR1 is DFQATT and CDR2 SNEGSKA (reference sequence). The CDR3 runs to 15 residues. The CDR3 protein is CSAPHSISSYNEQFF. CDR3 DNA sequence: TGCAGTGCCCCCCATAGCATTTCCTCCTACAATGAGCAGTTCTTC.

The chain recombines TRBV12-3 or TRBV12-4 with TRBJ2-7; D is undetermined. The CDR3 covers 14 residues. The V end lost 6 bases, the J end lost 0 bases, and 12 bases lay between the germline ends. CDR3 nucleotides: TGTGCCAGCAGCTCGGACCGGAGCTCCTACGAGCAGTACTTC. This translates into CASSSDRSSYEQYF.

V is TRBV4-1 and J is TRBJ2-2; 8 nucleotides align to TRBD2. Unmatched junction bases numbered 5, after V lost 4 bases and J lost 4 bases. In germline, CDR1 is MGHRA, CDR2 YSYEKL. The CDR3 spans 15 residues. CDR3 residues: CASSPLAGFTGELFF. CDR3 coding DNA: TGCGCCAGCAGCCCTCTAGCGGGCTTCACCGGGGAGCTGTTTTTT.

The rearrangement uses TRBV7-9 and TRBJ1-5, with a weak D call TRBD1 (5 bases). Deletions cut 8 bases from V and 1 base from J, with 9 bases between. The CDR3 is 13 residues long. Germline-derived CDR1 and CDR2 are SEHNR and FQNEAQ (reference sequence). The chain's CDR3 is CASGGVSNQPQHF. The CDR3 coding sequence is TGTGCCAGCGGGGGGGTGAGCAATCAGCCCCAGCATTTT. The variable domain in full, completed from reference TRBV7-9 and TRBJ1-5, reads DTGVSQNPRHKITKRGQNVTFRCDPISEHNRLYWYRQTLGQGPEFLTYFQNEAQLEKSRLLSDRFSAERPKGSFSTLEIQRTEQGDSAMYLCASGGVSNQPQHFGDGTRLSIL.

This clonotype was observed once. V gene TRBV5-1 combines with J gene TRBJ2-7; 7 nucleotides agree with TRBD1. The CDR3 runs 15 residues. Trimming removed 4 bases from V and 4 bases from J; junction bases left unmatched: 11. Germline V lookup: CDR1 SGHRS, CDR2 YFSETQ. DNA of the CDR3: TGCGCCAGCAGCATACAGGGGCCCACTGATTACGAGCAGTACTTC. Protein product: CASSIQGPTDYEQYF.

The chain couples TRBV19 to TRBJ1-2; possible D gene TRBD1, 6 bases. Trimming stripped 5 bases from V and 7 bases from J, with 11 bases between. Germline CDR1 LNHDA, CDR2 SQIVND (reference sequence). CDR3 length: 12 residues. The CDR3 reads CASSLGGPGYTF. CDR3 nucleotide sequence: TGTGCCAGTAGTCTAGGGGGGCCTGGCTACACCTTC.

The rearrangement uses TRBV11-2 and TRBJ1-1, with D unclear. This CDR3 has 13 amino acids. The germline gives CDR1 SGHAT, CDR2 FQNNGV. Trimming took 0 bases from V and 6 from J, leaving 8 bases between them. The CDR3 loop is CASSLDGLAEAFF. CDR3 nucleotide sequence: TGTGCCAGCAGCTTAGACGGACTCGCTGAAGCTTTCTTT.

This clonotype showed up just once. This chain links TRBV12-3 or TRBV12-4 with TRBJ1-2; the D is unclear. The CDR3 runs 12 residues. The V end lost 3 bases, the J end lost 6 bases, and 8 bases lay between the germline ends. CDR3 DNA sequence: TGTGCCAGCAGTTTTGGACCAAATGGCTACACCTTC. Translating gives CASSFGPNGYTF.

The chain employs TRBV29-1 and TRBJ2-7; no definite D call. CDR1 and CDR2 (germline): SQVTM, ANQGSEA. The CDR3 loop spans 16 amino acids. V gave up 1 base and J gave up 3 bases, with 19 bases separating them. CDR3 sequence (DNA): TGCAGCGTTGAAGGACCCGGAACAAAGGAATACTACGAGCAGTACTTC. Protein product: CSVEGPGTKEYYEQYF.

The gene calls are TRBV20-1 and TRBJ2-3; unclear D gene. V gave up 0 bases and J gave up 0 bases, with 13 bases separating them. The CDR3 runs 16 residues. Germline CDR1 reads DFQATT; CDR2 reads SNEGSKA (reference sequence). The CDR3 is CSARDLIGLSTDTQYF. The DNA for the CDR3 is TGCAGTGCTAGAGATCTGATAGGGCTTAGCACAGATACGCAGTATTTT.

The chain links TRBV19 to TRBJ2-7; the D gene is possibly TRBD2 (6 bases). Deletions cut 3 bases from V and 5 bases from J, with 17 bases between. The CDR3 extends over 15 amino acids. In germline, CDR1 is LNHDA, CDR2 SQIVND (reference sequence). The CDR3 region has the DNA TGTGCCAGTAGTATGATACTCGGGAGTCGGGACGAGCAGTACTTC. Translated, it gives CASSMILGSRDEQYF.

This clonotype was found a few times. This rearrangement joins TRBV29-1 to TRBJ2-7, with 7 bases fitting TRBD1. The V gene end was trimmed by 1 base and the J gene end by 4 bases; junction bases not matched to a gene: 7. Looked up from germline, CDR1 is SQVTM and CDR2 is ANQGSEA. This CDR3 spans 14 amino acids. The CDR3 bases are TGCAGCGTTGAAGGGACAGGTAGAGTATACGAGCAGTACTTC. Encoded protein: CSVEGTGRVYEQYF.

The rearrangement joins TRBV5-1 to TRBJ2-7; D remains ambiguous. Trimming cost V 0 bases and J 5 bases, with 12 bases left between them. The V gene's germline CDR1 is SGHRS and CDR2 YFSETQ. The CDR3 extends over 14 amino acids. The chain's CDR3 is CASSLGVKGNEQYF. The CDR3 coding sequence is TGCGCCAGCAGCTTGGGCGTTAAGGGTAACGAGCAGTACTTC.

This clonotype was counted a single time. The rearrangement uses TRBV29-1 and TRBJ1-1; D uncertain. The CDR3 covers 11 residues. V gave up 3 bases and J gave up 11 bases, with 13 bases separating them. Germline values: CDR1 SQVTM, CDR2 ANQGSEA. This CDR3 is CSVDRGFGAFF. The CDR3 DNA reads TGCAGCGTTGATAGAGGGTTTGGTGCTTTCTTT.

This sequence joins TRBV5-4 and TRBJ2-4; 8 nucleotides align to TRBD1. The germline V gene has CDR1 SGHNT and CDR2 YYREEE (reference sequence). After removal of 0 bases from V and 7 bases from J, the junction contained 6 bases not matched to a gene. The CDR3 is 15 amino acids. CDR3 in amino acids: CASSLGPTGVNIQYF. The DNA for the CDR3 is TGTGCCAGCAGCTTGGGACCGACAGGGGTGAACATTCAGTACTTC.

V gene TRBV12-3 or TRBV12-4 combines with J gene TRBJ2-6; D tentatively reads TRBD1 or TRBD2 (6 bases each). V gave up 11 bases and J gave up 0 bases, with 20 bases separating them. This CDR3 has 17 amino acids. The chain's CDR3 is CAVSGVAVNSGANVLTF. The CDR3 DNA sequence: TGTGCCGTATCAGGGGTAGCGGTCAACTCTGGGGCCAACGTCCTGACTTTC.

The chain has TRBV7-8 and TRBJ2-2; no definite D call. Germline V gene lookup returns CDR1 SGHVS and CDR2 FQNEAQ. The CDR3 consists of 16 residues. The ends were cut back, 5 bases at V and 7 bases at J, with 20 bases in the middle. The CDR3 DNA follows: TGTGCCAGCAGCCTTAATCGTTTGGGGTTGGGCGGGGAGCTGTTTTTT. Encoded protein: CASSLNRLGLGGELFF.

This sequence joins TRBV6-5 and TRBJ2-1, with 7 bases lining up with TRBD2. Germline V CDR1 and CDR2: MNHEY, SVGAGI. The length of the CDR3 is 15 residues. Losses at the gene ends were 7 bases for V and 5 bases for J; bases not matched to a gene: 11. CDR3 protein: CASTSEAGLNNEQFF. CDR3 DNA: TGTGCCAGCACCTCAGAGGCGGGACTAAACAATGAGCAGTTCTTC.

The V gene is TRBV5-1, the J gene TRBJ2-7; 10 bases are a match to TRBD1. Germline V gene data show CDR1 as SGHRS and CDR2 as YFSETQ. V trimming: 4 bases; J trimming: 6 bases; junction bases outside the gene matches: 4. This CDR3 has 13 amino acids. CDR3 residues: CASSTDRGLEQYF. Here the CDR3 DNA reads TGCGCCAGCAGCACTGACAGGGGGCTCGAGCAGTACTTC.

This clonotype was recorded once. V usage is TRBV29-1 and J usage is TRBJ2-1, with 7 bases that match TRBD1. Germline lookup yields CDR1 SQVTM and CDR2 ANQGSEA. V shed 5 bases, J shed 6 bases, and the junction held 7 bases outside the gene matches. The CDR3 has 13 residues. The CDR3 protein is CSVFPGQFNEQFF. The DNA of the CDR3 is TGCAGCGTTTTCCCGGGACAGTTCAATGAGCAGTTCTTC.

The rearrangement links TRBV28 to TRBJ2-3; 8 positions match TRBD2. In germline, CDR1 is MDHEN, CDR2 SYDVKM. Trimming at V came to 6 bases and at J to 3 bases, leaving 8 bases not matched to a gene. This CDR3 is built from 15 residues. In DNA, the CDR3 is TGTGCCAGCAGCCAGACTAGCGTTCGTACAGATACGCAGTATTTT. Translated: CASSQTSVRTDTQYF.

This chain links TRBV6-4 with TRBJ2-7, with a weak D call TRBD2 (6 bases). CDR3 length: 15 residues. From germline, CDR1 is MRHNA and CDR2 SNTAGT. V was cut by 0 bases and J by 3 bases, with 12 bases left in between. CDR3 amino acids: CASSDSIGEDYEQYF. The CDR3 DNA reads as TGTGCCAGCAGTGACTCCATAGGGGAGGACTACGAGCAGTACTTC.

The rearrangement joins TRBV2 to TRBJ1-1; no firm D call. The germline V gene encodes CDR1 SNHLY and CDR2 FYNNEI. V lost 10 bases to trimming and J lost 3 bases, with 12 bases between them. This CDR3 spans 12 amino acids. This CDR3 is CATLGGDTEAFF. DNA for the CDR3: TGTGCCACCCTCGGCGGGGACACTGAAGCTTTCTTT. The whole variable domain, filled in from reference TRBV2 and TRBJ1-1, reads EPEVTQTPSHQVTQMGQEVILRCVPISNHLYFYWYRQILGQKVEFLVSFYNNEISEKSEIFDDQFSVERPDGSNFTLKIRSTKLEDSAMYFCATLGGDTEAFFGQGTRLTVV.

The chain combines TRBV4-1 with TRBJ2-2; TRBD2 aligns across 7 bases. The germline V gene encodes CDR1 MGHRA and CDR2 YSYEKL. The CDR3 covers 16 residues. Trimming at V came to 3 bases and at J to 5 bases, leaving 9 bases not matched to a gene. CDR3 DNA: TGCGCCAGCAGCCATCCCGCGGGCGGGGGAACCGGGGAGCTGTTTTTT. Protein: CASSHPAGGGTGELFF.

The chain links TRBV30 to TRBJ1-5; D is undetermined. The V and J ends lost 1 base and 5 bases respectively, with 12 bases between them. Per germline, CDR1 GTSNPN and CDR2 SVGIG (reference sequence). The CDR3 contains 14 residues. The CDR3 DNA reads TGTGCCTGGAGTGAAGTCTCAGGCGATCAGCCCCAGCATTTT. Protein: CAWSEVSGDQPQHF.